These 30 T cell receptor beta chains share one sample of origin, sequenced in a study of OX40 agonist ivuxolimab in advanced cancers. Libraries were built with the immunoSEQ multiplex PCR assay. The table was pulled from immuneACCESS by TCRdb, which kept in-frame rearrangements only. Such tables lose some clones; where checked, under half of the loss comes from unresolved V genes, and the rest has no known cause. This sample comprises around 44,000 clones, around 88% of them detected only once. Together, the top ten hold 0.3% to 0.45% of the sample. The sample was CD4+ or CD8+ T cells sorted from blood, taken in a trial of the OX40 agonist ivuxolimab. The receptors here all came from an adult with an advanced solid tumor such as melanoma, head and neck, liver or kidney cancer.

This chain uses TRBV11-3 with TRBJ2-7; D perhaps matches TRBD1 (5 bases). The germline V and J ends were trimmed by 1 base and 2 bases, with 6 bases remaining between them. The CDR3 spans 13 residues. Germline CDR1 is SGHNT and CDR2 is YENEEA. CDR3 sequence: CASSLGGPYEQYF. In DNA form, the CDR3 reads TGTGCCAGCAGCTTAGGGGGCCCCTACGAGCAGTACTTC.

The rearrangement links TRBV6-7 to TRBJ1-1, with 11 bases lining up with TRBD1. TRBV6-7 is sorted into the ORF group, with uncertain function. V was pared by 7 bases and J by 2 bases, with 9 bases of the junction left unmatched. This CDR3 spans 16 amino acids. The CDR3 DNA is TGTGCCAGCATTGCCCGGACAGGGGGCTGTAACACTGAAGCTTTCTTT. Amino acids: CASIARTGGCNTEAFF.

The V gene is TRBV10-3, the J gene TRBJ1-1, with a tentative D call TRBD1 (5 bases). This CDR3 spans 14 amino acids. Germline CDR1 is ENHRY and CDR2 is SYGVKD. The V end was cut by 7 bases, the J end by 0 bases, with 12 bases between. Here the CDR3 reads CAITRERVNTEAFF. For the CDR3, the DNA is TGTGCCATCACCAGGGAGCGGGTGAACACTGAAGCTTTCTTT.

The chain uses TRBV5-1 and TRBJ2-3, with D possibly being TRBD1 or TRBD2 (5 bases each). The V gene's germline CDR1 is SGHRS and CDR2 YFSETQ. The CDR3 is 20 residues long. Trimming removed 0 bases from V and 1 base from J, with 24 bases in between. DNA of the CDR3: TGCGCCAGCAGCTTGGCGTTGGACTCCATCTCGTTGGGGCGCACAGATACGCAGTATTTT. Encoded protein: CASSLALDSISLGRTDTQYF.

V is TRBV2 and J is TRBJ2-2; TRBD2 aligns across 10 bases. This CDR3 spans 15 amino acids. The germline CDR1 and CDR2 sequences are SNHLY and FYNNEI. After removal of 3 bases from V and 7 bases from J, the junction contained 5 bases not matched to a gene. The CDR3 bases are TGTGCCAGCAGTGATTACGTAGCGGGGGGCGGGGAGCTGTTTTTT. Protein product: CASSDYVAGGGELFF.

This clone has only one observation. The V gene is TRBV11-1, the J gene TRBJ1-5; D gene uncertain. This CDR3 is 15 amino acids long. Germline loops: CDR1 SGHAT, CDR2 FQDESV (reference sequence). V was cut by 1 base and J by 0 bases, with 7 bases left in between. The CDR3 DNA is TGTGCCAGCAGCTTAGATAGGAATAGCAATCAGCCCCAGCATTTT. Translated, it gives CASSLDRNSNQPQHF.

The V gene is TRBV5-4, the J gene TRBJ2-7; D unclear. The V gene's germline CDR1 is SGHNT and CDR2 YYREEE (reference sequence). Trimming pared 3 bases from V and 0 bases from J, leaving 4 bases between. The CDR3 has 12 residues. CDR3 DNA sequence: TGTGCCAGCAGCTACGACTCCTACGAGCAGTACTTC. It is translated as CASSYDSYEQYF.

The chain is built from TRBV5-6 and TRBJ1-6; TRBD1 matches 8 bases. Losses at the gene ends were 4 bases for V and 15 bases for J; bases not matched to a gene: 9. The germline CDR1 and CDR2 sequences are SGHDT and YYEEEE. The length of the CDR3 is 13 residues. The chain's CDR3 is CASSLKQGVVLHF. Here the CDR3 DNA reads TGTGCCAGCAGCCTAAAACAGGGGGTGGTCCTCCACTTT.

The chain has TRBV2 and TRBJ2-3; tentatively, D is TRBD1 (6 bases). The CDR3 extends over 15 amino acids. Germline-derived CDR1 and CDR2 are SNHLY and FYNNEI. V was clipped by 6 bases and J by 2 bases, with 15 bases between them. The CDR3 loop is CASRTWGPHTDTQYF. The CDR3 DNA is TGTGCCAGCAGGACTTGGGGGCCCCACACAGATACGCAGTATTTT.

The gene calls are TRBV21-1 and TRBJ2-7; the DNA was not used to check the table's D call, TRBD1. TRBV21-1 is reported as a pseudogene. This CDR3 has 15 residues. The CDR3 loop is CASSKARQATYEQYF. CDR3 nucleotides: TGTGCCAGCAGCAAAGCCAGGCAGGCCACCTACGAGCAGTACTTC.

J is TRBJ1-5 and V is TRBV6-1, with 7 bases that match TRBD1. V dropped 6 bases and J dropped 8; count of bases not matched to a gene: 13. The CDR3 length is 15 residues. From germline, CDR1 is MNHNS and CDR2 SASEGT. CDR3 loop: CASRAGQAGLEPQHF. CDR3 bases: TGTGCCAGCAGGGCCGGACAGGCCGGGCTTGAGCCCCAGCATTTT.

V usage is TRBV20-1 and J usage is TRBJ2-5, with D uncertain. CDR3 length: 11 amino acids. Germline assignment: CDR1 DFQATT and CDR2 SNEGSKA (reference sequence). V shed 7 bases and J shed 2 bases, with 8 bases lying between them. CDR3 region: CSVNIQETQYF. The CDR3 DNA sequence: TGCAGTGTGAACATACAAGAGACCCAGTACTTC.

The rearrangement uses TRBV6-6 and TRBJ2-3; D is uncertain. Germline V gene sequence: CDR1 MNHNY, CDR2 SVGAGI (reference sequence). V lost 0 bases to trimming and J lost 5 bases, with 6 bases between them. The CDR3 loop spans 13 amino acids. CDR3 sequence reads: CASSYSSGDTQYF. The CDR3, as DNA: TGTGCCAGCAGTTACTCGTCGGGAGATACGCAGTATTTT.

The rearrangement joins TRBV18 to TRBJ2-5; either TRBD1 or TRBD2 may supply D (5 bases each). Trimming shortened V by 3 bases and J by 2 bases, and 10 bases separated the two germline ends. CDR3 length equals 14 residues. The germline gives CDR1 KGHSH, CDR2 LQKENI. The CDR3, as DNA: TGTGCCAGCTCACCCGGGACCCAACAAGAGACCCAGTACTTC. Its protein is CASSPGTQQETQYF.

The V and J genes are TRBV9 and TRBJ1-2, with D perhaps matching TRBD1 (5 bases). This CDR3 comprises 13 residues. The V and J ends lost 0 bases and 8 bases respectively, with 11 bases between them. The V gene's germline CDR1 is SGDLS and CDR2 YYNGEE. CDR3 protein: CASSVGTPVGYTF. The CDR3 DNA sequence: TGTGCCAGCAGCGTAGGGACACCGGTGGGCTACACCTTC.

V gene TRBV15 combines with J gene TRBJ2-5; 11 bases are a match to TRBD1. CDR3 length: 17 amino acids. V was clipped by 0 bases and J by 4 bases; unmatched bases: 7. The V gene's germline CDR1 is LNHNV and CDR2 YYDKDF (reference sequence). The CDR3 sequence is CATSRERPGQGGETQYF. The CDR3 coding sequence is TGTGCCACCAGCAGAGAGAGACCGGGACAGGGGGGAGAGACCCAGTACTTC.

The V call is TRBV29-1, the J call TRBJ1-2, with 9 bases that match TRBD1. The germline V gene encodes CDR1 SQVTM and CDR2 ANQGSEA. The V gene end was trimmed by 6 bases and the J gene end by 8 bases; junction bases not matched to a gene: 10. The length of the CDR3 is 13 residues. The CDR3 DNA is TGCAGCGTGGATCGGACAGGGGTGGGAGGCTACACCTTC. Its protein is CSVDRTGVGGYTF.

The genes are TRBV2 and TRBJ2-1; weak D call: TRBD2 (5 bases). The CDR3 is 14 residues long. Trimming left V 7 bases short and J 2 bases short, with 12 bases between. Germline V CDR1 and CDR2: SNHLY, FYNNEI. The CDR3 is CASNQAATYNEQFF. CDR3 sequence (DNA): TGTGCCAGCAATCAAGCGGCGACCTACAATGAGCAGTTCTTC.

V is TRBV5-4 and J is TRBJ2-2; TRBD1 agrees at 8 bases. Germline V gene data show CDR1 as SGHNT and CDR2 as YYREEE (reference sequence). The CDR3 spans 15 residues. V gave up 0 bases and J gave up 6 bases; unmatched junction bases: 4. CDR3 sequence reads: CASSLATGGPGELFF. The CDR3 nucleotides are TGTGCCAGCAGCTTGGCCACAGGGGGACCCGGGGAGCTGTTTTTT.

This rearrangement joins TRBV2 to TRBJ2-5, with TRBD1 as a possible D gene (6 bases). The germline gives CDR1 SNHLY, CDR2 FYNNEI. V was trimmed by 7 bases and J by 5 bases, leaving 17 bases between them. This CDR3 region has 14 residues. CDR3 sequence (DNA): TGTGCCAGCACACAGGGAAGGTTAGGCGAGACCCAGTACTTC. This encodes CASTQGRLGETQYF.

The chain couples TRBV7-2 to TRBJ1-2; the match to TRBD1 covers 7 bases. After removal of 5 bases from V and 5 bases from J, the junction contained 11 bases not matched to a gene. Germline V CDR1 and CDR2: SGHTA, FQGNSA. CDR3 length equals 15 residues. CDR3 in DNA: TGTGCCAGCAGCCCCCCAGGGGGACTGTGGTATGGCTACACCTTC. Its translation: CASSPPGGLWYGYTF.

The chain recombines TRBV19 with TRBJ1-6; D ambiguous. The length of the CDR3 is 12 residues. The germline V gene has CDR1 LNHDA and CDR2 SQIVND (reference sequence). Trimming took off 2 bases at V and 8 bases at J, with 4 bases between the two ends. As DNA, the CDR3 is TGTGCCAGTAGTATATACGATTCACCCCTCCACTTT. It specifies CASSIYDSPLHF.

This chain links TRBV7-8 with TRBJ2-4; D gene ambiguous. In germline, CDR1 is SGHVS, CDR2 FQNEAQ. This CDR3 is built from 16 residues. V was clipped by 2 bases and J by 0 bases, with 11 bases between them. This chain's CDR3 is CASSLLPQIAKNIQYF. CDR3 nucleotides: TGTGCCAGCAGCTTACTACCACAGATAGCCAAAAACATTCAGTACTTC.

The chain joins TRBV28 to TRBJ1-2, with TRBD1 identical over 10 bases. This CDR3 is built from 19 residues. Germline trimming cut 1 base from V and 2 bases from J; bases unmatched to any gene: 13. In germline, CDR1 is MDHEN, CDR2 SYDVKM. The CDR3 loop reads CASSLSDLSPGQGNYGYTF. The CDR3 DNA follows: TGTGCCAGCAGTTTATCAGATCTTTCTCCGGGACAGGGGAACTATGGCTACACCTTC.

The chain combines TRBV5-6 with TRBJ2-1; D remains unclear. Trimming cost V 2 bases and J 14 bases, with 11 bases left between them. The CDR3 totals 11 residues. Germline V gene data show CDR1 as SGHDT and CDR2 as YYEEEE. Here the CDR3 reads CASSFRRVEFF. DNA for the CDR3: TGTGCCAGCAGCTTCCGCCGCGTGGAGTTCTTC.

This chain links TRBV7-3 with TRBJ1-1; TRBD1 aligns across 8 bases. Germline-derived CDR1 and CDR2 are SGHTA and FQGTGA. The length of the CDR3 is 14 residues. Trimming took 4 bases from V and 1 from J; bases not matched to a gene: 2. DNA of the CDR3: TGTGCCAGCAGCTCACAGGGGGGGAACACTGAAGCTTTCTTT. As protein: CASSSQGGNTEAFF.

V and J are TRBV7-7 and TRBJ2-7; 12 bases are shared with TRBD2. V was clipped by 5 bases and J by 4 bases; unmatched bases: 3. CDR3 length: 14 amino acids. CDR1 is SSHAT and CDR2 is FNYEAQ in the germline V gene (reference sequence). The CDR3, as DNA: TGTGCCAGCAGCCCTACTAGCGGGGGGTACGAGCAGTACTTC. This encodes CASSPTSGGYEQYF. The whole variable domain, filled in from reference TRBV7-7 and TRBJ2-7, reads GAGVSQSPRYKVTKRGQDVTLRCDPISSHATLYWYQQALGQGPEFLTYFNYEAQPDKSGLPSDRFSAERPEGSISTLTIQRTEQRDSAMYRCASSPTSGGYEQYFGPGTRLTVT.

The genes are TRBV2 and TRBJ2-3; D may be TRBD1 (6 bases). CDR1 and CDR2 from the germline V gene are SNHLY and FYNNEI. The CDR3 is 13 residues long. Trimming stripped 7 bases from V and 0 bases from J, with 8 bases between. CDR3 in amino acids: CASTGASTDTQYF. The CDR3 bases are TGTGCCAGCACAGGGGCTAGCACAGATACGCAGTATTTT.

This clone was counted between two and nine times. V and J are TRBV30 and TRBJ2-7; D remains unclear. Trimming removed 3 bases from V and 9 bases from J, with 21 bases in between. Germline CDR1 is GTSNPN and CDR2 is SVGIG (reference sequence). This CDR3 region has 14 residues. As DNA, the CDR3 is TGTGCCTGGAGACCCCAAGGGAACTACGATGGGCAGTACTTC. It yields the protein CAWRPQGNYDGQYF.

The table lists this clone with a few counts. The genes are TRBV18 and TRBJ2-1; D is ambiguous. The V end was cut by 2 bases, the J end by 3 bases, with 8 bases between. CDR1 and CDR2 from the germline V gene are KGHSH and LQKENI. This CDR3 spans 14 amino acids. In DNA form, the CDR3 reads TGTGCCAGCTCACCAGACATCATCTACAATGAGCAGTTCTTC. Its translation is CASSPDIIYNEQFF.